This T cell receptor beta chain came from a study of blood T cell repertoires in COVID-19. Turning to the study itself: Collection of acute and convalescent COVID-19 samples took place in the United States, Italy and Spain. PBMCs, B-cell-depleted T cells, or T cells provided the cDNA or gDNA that made up the material.

Original analysis: Amplification with reference gene primers provided the estimates of nucleated cell counts. The table came from immunoSEQ multiplex PCR; TCRdb's copy has only in-frame clones and leaves some out. That table is the source of V, J and clone size, and D and trimming were worked out from the DNA. Of approximately 200,000 clones listed, roughly 80% are singletons. The CDR3 sequence is 15 residues long. Unmatched junction bases numbered 7, after V lost 8 bases and J lost 5 bases. Germline CDR1 and CDR2: LNHDA and SQIVND (reference sequence). The origin of this receptor is a human donor in a cohort sampled during active COVID-19. Sequenced: peripheral blood. The chain is built from TRBV19 and TRBJ2-2; TRBD1 matches 11 bases. The CDR3 region has the DNA TGTGCCAGTTCGGACAGGGGGCGATTTACCGGGGAGCTGTTTTTT. It translates to CASSDRGRFTGELFF.